This T cell receptor (beta chain) derives from a study of CD8 T cells in Susac syndrome. Sequencing targeted TCR beta in T cells from blood (CD8+ and CD4+). The RNA, roughly 0.45 to 1 ug, was put through reverse transcription using random hexamers. By means of immunoSEQ multiplex PCR, TCR beta CDR3 spanning 54 Vbeta and 13 Jbeta underwent amplification. TCRdb itself ran the immunoSEQ multiplex PCR reads through MiXCR, one entry per CDR3 protein. The sample has roughly 190,000 distinct CDR3 sequences, approximately 95% seen once. Between the trimmed V and J ends, which lost 8 bases and 3 bases, there was a span of 5 bases. Per the germline V gene, CDR1 is LGHDT and CDR2 is YNNKEL (reference sequence). This CDR3 comprises 11 residues.

Sequenced: CD4+ T cells from PBMCs. The rearrangement uses TRBV3-1 and TRBJ1-3; D is unclear. This receptor was obtained from a human donor in good health. CDR3 bases: TGTGCCAGCGCGGGTGGAAACACCATATATTTT. It translates to CASAGGNTIYF.